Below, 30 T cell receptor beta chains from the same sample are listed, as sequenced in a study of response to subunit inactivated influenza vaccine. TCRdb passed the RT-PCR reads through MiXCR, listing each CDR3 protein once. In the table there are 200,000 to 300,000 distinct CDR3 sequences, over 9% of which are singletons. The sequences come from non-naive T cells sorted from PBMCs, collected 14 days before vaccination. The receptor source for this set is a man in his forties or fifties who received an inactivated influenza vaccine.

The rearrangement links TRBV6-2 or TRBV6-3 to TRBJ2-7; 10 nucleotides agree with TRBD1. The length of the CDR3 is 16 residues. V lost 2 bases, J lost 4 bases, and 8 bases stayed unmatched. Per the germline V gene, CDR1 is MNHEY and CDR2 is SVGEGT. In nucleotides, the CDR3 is TGTGCCAGCAGTTACGGCCTGACAGGGGGCGGTTACGAGCAGTACTTC. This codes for CASSYGLTGGGYEQYF.

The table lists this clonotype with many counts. The CDR3: CASSSSGSSYNSPLHF. CDR3 in DNA: TGTGCCAGCAGTTCTTCCGGCAGCTCCTATAATTCACCCCTCCACTTT. The chain combines TRBV12-3 or TRBV12-4 with TRBJ1-6; no definite D call. The V and J ends lost 4 bases and 0 bases respectively, with 10 bases between them. There are 16 residues in the CDR3.

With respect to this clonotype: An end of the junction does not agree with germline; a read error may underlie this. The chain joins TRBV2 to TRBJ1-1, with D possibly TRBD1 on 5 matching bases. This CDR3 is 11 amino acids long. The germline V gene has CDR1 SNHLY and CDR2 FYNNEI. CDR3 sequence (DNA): TGTGCCAGCAGAGGACACGGCAGAGCTATCTTT. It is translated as CASRGHGRAIF.

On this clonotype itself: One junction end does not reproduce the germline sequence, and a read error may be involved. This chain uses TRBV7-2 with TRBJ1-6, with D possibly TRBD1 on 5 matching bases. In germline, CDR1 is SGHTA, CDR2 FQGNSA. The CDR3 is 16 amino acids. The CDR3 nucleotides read TGTGCCATCAGCTTAGATACCAGGGCAGTTGATTCACCCCTCCACTTT. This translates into CAISLDTRAVDSPLHF.

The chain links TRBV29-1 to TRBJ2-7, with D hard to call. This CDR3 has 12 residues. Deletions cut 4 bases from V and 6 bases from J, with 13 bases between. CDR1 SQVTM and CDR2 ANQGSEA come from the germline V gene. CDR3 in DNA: TGCAGCGTTGCGTGGGGTCCCCTCGAGCAGTACTTC. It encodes CSVAWGPLEQYF.

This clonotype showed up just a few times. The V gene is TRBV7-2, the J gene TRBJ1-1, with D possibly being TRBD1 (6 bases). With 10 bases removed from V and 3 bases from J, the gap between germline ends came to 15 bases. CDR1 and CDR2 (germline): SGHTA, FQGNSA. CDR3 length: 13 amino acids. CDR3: CATRGGGYTEAFF. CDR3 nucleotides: TGTGCCACCCGGGGAGGGGGGTACACTGAAGCTTTCTTT. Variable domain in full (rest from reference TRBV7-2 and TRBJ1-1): GAGVSQSPSNKVTEKGKDVELRCDPISGHTALYWYRQSLGQGLEFLIYFQGNSAPDKSGLPSDRFSAERTGGSVSTLTIQRTQQEDSAVYLCATRGGGYTEAFFGQGTRLTVV.

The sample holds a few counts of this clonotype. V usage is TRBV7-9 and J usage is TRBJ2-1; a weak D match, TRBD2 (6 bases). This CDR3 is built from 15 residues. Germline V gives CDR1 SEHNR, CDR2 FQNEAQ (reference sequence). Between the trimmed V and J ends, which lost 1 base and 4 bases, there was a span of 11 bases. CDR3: CASSLEGTSYNEQFF. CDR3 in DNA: TGTGCCAGCAGCTTAGAGGGGACTTCTTACAATGAGCAGTTCTTC.

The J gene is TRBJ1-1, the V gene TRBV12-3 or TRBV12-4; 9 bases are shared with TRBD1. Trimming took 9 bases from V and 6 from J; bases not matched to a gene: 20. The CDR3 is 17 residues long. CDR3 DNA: TGTGCCAGTAGCCGAGGACAGGGGACGTGGGGGGGGTCTGAAGCTTTCTTT. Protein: CASSRGQGTWGGSEAFF.

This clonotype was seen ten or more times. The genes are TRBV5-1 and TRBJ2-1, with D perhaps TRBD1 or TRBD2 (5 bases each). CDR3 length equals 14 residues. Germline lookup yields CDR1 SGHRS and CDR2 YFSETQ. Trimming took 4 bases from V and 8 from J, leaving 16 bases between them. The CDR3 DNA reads TGCGCCAGCAGCGTAAGCGGTCAGGGTGATGAGCAGTTCTTC. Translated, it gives CASSVSGQGDEQFF. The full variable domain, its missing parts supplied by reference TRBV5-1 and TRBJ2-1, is KAGVTQTPRYLIKTRGQQVTLSCSPISGHRSVSWYQQTPGQGLQFLFEYFSETQRNKGNFPGRFSGRQFSNSRSEMNVSTLELGDSALYLCASSVSGQGDEQFFGPGTRLTVL.

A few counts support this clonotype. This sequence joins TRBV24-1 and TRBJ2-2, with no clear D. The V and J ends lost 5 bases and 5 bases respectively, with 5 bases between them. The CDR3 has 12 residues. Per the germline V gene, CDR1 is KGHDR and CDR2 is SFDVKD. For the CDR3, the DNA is TGTGCCACCAGTGGAAGTACCGGGGAGCTGTTTTTT. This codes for CATSGSTGELFF.

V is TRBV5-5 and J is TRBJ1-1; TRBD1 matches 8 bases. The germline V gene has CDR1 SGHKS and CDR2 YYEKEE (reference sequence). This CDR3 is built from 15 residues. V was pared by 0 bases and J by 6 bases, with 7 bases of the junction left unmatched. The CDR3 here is CASSLAPDRVAEAFF. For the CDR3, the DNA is TGTGCCAGCAGCTTGGCGCCGGACAGGGTTGCTGAAGCTTTCTTT. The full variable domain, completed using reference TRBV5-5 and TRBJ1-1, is DAGVTQSPTHLIKTRGQQVTLRCSPISGHKSVSWYQQVLGQGPQFIFQYYEKEERGRGNFPDRFSARQFPNYSSELNVNALLLGDSALYLCASSLAPDRVAEAFFGQGTRLTVV.

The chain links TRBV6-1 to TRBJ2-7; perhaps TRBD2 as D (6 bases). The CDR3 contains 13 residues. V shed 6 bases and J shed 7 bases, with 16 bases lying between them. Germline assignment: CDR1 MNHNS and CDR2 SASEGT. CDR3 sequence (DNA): TGTGCCAGCAGCGCGCGACGGGGGAGGGAGCAGTACTTC. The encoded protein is CASSARRGREQYF.

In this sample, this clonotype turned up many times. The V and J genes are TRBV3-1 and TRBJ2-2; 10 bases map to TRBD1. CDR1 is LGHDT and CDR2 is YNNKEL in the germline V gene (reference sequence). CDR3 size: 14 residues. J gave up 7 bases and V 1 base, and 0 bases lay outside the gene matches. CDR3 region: CASSQGTGGGELFF. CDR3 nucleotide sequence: TGTGCCAGCAGCCAAGGGACAGGGGGCGGGGAGCTGTTTTTT.

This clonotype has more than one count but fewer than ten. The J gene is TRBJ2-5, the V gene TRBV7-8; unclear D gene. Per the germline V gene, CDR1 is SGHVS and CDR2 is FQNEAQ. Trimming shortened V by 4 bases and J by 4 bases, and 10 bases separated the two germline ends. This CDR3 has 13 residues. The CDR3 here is CASSSDNRETQYF. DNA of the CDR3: TGTGCCAGCAGCTCCGACAACCGAGAGACCCAGTACTTC.

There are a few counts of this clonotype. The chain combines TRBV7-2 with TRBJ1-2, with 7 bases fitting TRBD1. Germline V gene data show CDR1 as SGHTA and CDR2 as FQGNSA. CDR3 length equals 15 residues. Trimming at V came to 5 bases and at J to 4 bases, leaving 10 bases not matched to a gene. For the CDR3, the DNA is TGTGCCAGCAGCCCCCCGGGGACAGTGGGCTATGGCTACACCTTC. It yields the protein CASSPPGTVGYGYTF.

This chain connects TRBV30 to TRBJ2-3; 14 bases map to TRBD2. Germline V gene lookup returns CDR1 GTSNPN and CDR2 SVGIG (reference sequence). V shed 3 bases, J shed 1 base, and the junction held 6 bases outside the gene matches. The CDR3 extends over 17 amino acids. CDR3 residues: CAWRRGLAGGGTDTQYF. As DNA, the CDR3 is TGTGCCTGGAGGAGAGGACTAGCGGGGGGAGGCACAGATACGCAGTATTTT.

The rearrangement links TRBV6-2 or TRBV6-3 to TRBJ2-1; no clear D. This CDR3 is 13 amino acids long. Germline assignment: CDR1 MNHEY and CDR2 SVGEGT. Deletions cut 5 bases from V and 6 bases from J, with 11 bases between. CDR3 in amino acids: CASSPEPFNEQFF. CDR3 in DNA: TGTGCCAGCAGTCCTGAACCCTTCAATGAGCAGTTCTTC.

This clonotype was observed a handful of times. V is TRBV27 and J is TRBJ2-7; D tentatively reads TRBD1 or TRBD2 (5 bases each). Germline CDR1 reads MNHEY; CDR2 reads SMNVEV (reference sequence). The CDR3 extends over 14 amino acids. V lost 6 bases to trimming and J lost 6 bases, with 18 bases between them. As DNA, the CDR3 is TGTGCCAGCAGCACCTCCCGGGGCTTCGTCGAGCAGTACTTC. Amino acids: CASSTSRGFVEQYF.

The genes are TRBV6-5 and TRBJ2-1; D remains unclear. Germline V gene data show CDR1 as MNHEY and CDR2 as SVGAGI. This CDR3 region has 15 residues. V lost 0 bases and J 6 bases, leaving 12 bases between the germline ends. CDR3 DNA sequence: TGTGCCAGCAGTTACTCCCTCCAGATCGGCAATGAGCAGTTCTTC. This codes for CASSYSLQIGNEQFF.

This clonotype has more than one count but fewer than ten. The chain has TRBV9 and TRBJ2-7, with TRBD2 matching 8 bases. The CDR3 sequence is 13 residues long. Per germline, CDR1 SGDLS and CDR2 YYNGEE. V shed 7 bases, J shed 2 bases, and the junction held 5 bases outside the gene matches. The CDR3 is CASGIGGAYEQYF. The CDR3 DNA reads TGTGCCAGCGGCATCGGGGGGGCCTACGAGCAGTACTTC.

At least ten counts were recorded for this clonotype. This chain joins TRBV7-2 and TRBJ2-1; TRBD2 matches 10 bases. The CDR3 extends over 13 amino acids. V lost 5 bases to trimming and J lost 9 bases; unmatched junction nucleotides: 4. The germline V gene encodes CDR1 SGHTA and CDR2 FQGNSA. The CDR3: CASSGTSVSEQFF. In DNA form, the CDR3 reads TGTGCCAGCAGCGGGACTAGCGTTAGTGAGCAGTTCTTC.

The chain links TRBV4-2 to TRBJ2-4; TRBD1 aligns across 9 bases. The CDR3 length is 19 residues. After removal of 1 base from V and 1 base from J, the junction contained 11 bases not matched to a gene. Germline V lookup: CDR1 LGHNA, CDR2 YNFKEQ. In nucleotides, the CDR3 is TGTGCCAGCAGCCAAGCCCACGGACAGGGGATGGGTGCCAAAAACATTCAGTACTTC. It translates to CASSQAHGQGMGAKNIQYF.

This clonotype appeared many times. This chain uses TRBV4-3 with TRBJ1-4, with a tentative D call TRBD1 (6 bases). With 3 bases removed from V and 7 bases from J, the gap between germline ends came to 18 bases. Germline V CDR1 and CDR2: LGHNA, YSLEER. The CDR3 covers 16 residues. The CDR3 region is CASSQGAQPRSEKLFF. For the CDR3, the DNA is TGCGCCAGCAGCCAGGGGGCACAGCCCCGCAGTGAAAAACTGTTTTTT.

The CDR3 reads CSARTSGRVSGANVLTF. The CDR3 nucleotides read TGCAGTGCTAGGACTAGCGGGAGGGTCTCTGGGGCCAACGTCCTGACTTTC. The gene calls are TRBV20-1 and TRBJ2-6; TRBD2 matches at 14 bases. This CDR3 is 17 amino acids long. The germline V gene encodes CDR1 DFQATT and CDR2 SNEGSKA (reference sequence). J was trimmed by 0 bases and V by 3 bases; bases with no gene match: 1.

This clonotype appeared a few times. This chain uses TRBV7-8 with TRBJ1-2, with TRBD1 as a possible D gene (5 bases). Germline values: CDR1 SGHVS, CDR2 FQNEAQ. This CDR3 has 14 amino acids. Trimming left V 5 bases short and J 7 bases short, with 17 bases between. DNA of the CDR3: TGTGCCAGCAGCCGATTTCGGGACGGCGGTGGCTACACCTTC. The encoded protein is CASSRFRDGGGYTF. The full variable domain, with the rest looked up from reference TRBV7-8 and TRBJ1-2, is GAGVSQSPRYKVAKRGQDVALRCDPISGHVSLFWYQQALGQGPEFLTYFQNEAQLDKSGLPSDRFFAERPEGSVSTLKIQRTQQEDSAVYLCASSRFRDGGGYTFGSGTRLTVV.

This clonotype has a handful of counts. The CDR3 reads CASSLDSGTDTQYF. The DNA of the CDR3 is TGTGCCAGCAGCTTAGATAGCGGCACAGATACGCAGTATTTT. The chain couples TRBV7-2 to TRBJ2-3; maybe TRBD2 (5 bases). The CDR3 extends over 14 amino acids. Germline V gene sequence: CDR1 SGHTA, CDR2 FQGNSA. With 1 base removed from V and 1 base from J, the gap between germline ends came to 6 bases.

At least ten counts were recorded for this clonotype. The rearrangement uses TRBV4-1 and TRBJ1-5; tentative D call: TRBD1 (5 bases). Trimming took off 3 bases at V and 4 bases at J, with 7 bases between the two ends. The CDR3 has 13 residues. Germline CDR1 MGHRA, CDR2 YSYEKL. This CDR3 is CASSQGPNQPQHF. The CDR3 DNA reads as TGCGCCAGCAGCCAGGGGCCGAATCAGCCCCAGCATTTT.

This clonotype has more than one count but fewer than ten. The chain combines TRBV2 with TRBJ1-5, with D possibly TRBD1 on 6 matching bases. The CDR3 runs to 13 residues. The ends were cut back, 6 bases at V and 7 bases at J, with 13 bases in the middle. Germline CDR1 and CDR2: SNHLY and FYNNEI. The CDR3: CASSSSGVQPQHF. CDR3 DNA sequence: TGTGCCAGCAGCTCCTCAGGGGTACAGCCCCAGCATTTT.

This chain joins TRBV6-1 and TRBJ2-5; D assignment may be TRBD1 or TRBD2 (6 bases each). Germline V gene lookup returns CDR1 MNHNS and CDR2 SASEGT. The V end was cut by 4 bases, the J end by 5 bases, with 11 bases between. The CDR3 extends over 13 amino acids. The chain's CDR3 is CASSARGGETQYF. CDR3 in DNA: TGTGCCAGCAGTGCCAGGGGAGGTGAGACCCAGTACTTC.

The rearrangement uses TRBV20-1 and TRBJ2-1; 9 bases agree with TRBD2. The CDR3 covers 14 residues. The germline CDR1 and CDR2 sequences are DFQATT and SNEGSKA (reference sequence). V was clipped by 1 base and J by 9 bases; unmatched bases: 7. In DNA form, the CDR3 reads TGCAGTGCTAGAGTCCGGACTAGCGTGGGTGAGCAGTTCTTC. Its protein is CSARVRTSVGEQFF.